This TCR beta chain stems from a study of cytomegalovirus exposure and HLA in healthy donors. In germline, CDR1 is SGHNT, CDR2 YENEEA. Trimming removed 2 bases from V and 2 bases from J; junction bases left unmatched: 2. The CDR3 consists of 14 residues. 13 Jbeta primers and 60 Vbeta primers were used for the PCR. TCRdb's copy holds only in-frame clones and misses some; the assay was immunoSEQ multiplex PCR. The sample has about 190,000 clones; 65% to 80% are singletons. This sequence was found in a woman in her thirties or forties in good health and CMV-seronegative. The chain has TRBV11-3 and TRBJ1-2; 7 bases map to TRBD1. Sequencing was carried out using PBMCs. The CDR3 nucleotides are TGTGCCAGCAGCTTAAGGGGACAGAACTATGGCTACACCTTC. Residues: CASSLRGQNYGYTF.